Following are 24 T cell receptor beta chains from one sample sequenced in a study of T cells in Graves' hyperthyroidism and ophthalmopathy. TCR beta CDR3 sequences were amplified from RNA transcripts. HTBI primers drove first-round RT-PCR of the TCR CDR3. TCRdb passed the multiplex PCR reads through MiXCR, listing each CDR3 protein once. The data show about 570,000 distinct CDR3 sequences, 46% seen once. Sequenced: peripheral blood or thyroid tissue (not recorded which). The receptors originated from an adult woman with Graves' disease, either hyperthyroidism or ophthalmopathy (not recorded which).

The J gene is TRBJ2-2, the V gene TRBV28; 9 positions match TRBD1. This CDR3 is built from 13 residues. In germline, CDR1 is MDHEN, CDR2 SYDVKM. J gave up 5 bases and V 11 bases, and 6 bases lay outside the gene matches. CDR3 DNA: TGTGCCTATGGGACAGGGCTTACCGGGGAGCTGTTTTTT. It yields the protein CAYGTGLTGELFF.

The V call is TRBV10-3, the J call TRBJ2-3; D may be TRBD2 (6 bases). CDR1 ENHRY and CDR2 SYGVKD come from the germline V gene. V lost 8 bases to trimming and J lost 5 bases, with 14 bases between them. The CDR3 is 13 amino acids. The CDR3 region is CAIGGVHQDTQYF. The CDR3 nucleotides are TGTGCCATCGGAGGGGTGCATCAAGATACGCAGTATTTT.

This clonotype was counted ten times or more. The rearrangement links TRBV11-2 to TRBJ2-7, with D possibly TRBD2 on 5 matching bases. The CDR3 is made up of 15 amino acids. Between the trimmed V and J ends, which lost 0 bases and 2 bases, there was a span of 11 bases. Germline lookup yields CDR1 SGHAT and CDR2 FQNNGV. CDR3 DNA: TGTGCCAGCAGCTTAGATCCGAGCGGACCCTACGAGCAGTACTTC. Translation gives CASSLDPSGPYEQYF.

A few counts support this clonotype. This chain uses TRBV7-8 with TRBJ1-2, with 8 bases that match TRBD1. Trimming removed 0 bases from V and 6 bases from J; junction bases left unmatched: 9. This CDR3 has 16 residues. Germline V lookup: CDR1 SGHVS, CDR2 FQNEAQ. CDR3 in amino acids: CASSLARDRPEDGYTF. CDR3 in DNA: TGTGCCAGCAGCTTAGCGCGGGACAGGCCTGAAGATGGCTACACCTTC.

The rearrangement links TRBV10-3 to TRBJ1-1; 7 nucleotides align to TRBD1. The V and J ends lost 5 bases and 3 bases, in that order; junction bases with no gene match: 9. This CDR3 region has 15 residues. Germline CDR1 and CDR2: ENHRY and SYGVKD. The CDR3: CAISTGVRGDTEAFF. In nucleotides, the CDR3 is TGTGCCATCAGTACAGGGGTTCGGGGGGACACTGAAGCTTTCTTT.

The genes are TRBV25-1 and TRBJ1-1; 7 bases align to TRBD1. CDR3 length: 14 amino acids. The V gene's germline CDR1 is MGHDK and CDR2 SYGVNS. Trimming removed 8 bases from V and 7 bases from J; junction bases left unmatched: 13. CDR3 residues: CASARGVGGVEAFF. The CDR3 DNA sequence: TGTGCCAGCGCCAGGGGGGTGGGGGGGGTTGAAGCTTTCTTT.

This clonotype was seen a few times. This rearrangement joins TRBV10-1 to TRBJ1-6; D gene uncertain. The CDR3 contains 14 residues. Germline assignment: CDR1 WNHNN and CDR2 SYGVQD (reference sequence). V lost 0 bases and J lost 9, with 9 bases in between. The CDR3 nucleotides read TGCGCCAGCAGTGAGTCGAGAAAGGGTTCACCCCTCCACTTT. Protein sequence: CASSESRKGSPLHF.

In this sample, this clonotype turned up many times. The chain combines TRBV5-6 with TRBJ1-2, with a possible D match to TRBD1 (6 bases). The germline V and J ends were trimmed by 4 bases and 2 bases, with 15 bases remaining between them. The CDR3 loop spans 15 amino acids. CDR1 and CDR2 (germline): SGHDT, YYEEEE. DNA for the CDR3: TGTGCCAGCAGCAAACGACAGGCCCCGAACTATGGCTACACCTTC. Protein: CASSKRQAPNYGYTF.

The chain employs TRBV2 and TRBJ1-5; 10 nucleotides align to TRBD1. The V gene's germline CDR1 is SNHLY and CDR2 FYNNEI. With 6 bases clipped from V and 6 bases from J, the junction kept 8 bases outside the gene matches. This CDR3 contains 15 residues. This CDR3 is CASSKEGQGGQPQHF. In nucleotides, the CDR3 is TGTGCCAGCAGCAAGGAAGGACAGGGGGGTCAGCCCCAGCATTTT.

This clonotype has ten or more counts. V and J are TRBV5-6 and TRBJ2-5; 8 bases line up with TRBD2. Trimming removed 4 bases from V and 7 bases from J; junction bases left unmatched: 9. The CDR3 loop spans 14 amino acids. Germline CDR1 reads SGHDT; CDR2 reads YYEEEE. The CDR3 sequence is CASSPGLGDVTQYF. CDR3 in DNA: TGTGCCAGCAGCCCGGGACTAGGGGACGTGACCCAGTACTTC.

At least ten counts were recorded for this clonotype. This sequence joins TRBV9 and TRBJ1-1; D is perhaps TRBD1 (6 bases). The germline V gene has CDR1 SGDLS and CDR2 YYNGEE. CDR3 length: 14 amino acids. Trimming cost V 2 bases and J 5 bases, with 13 bases left between them. The CDR3 loop is CASSVIGGRTEAFF. As DNA, the CDR3 is TGTGCCAGCAGCGTGATCGGGGGGCGGACTGAAGCTTTCTTT.

This clonotype was counted at least ten times. The rearrangement links TRBV12-3 or TRBV12-4 to TRBJ1-1; TRBD1 aligns across 10 bases. J lost 7 bases, V lost 6 bases, and 2 bases had no gene match. This CDR3 comprises 12 residues. The chain's CDR3 is CASSGTGVEAFF. In nucleotides, the CDR3 is TGTGCCAGCAGCGGGACAGGGGTTGAAGCTTTCTTT.

The rearrangement joins TRBV10-3 to TRBJ1-2; D may be TRBD1 (6 bases). Trimming took off 0 bases at V and 7 bases at J, with 9 bases between the two ends. Germline V CDR1 and CDR2: ENHRY, SYGVKD. The CDR3 sequence is 13 residues long. CDR3 amino acids: CAISESKDSGYTF. CDR3 sequence (DNA): TGTGCCATCAGTGAGTCGAAGGACAGTGGCTACACCTTC.

This clonotype has only a few counts. The chain carries TRBV12-3 or TRBV12-4 and TRBJ2-2, with 12 bases that match TRBD1. The CDR3 extends over 20 amino acids. V was pared by 5 bases and J by 3 bases, with 16 bases of the junction left unmatched. This chain's CDR3 is CASSPPVGTGGLGDTGELFF. The CDR3 DNA reads as TGTGCCAGCAGTCCTCCGGTTGGGACAGGGGGCTTAGGGGACACCGGGGAGCTGTTTTTT.

This clonotype was seen a few times. The J gene is TRBJ2-7, the V gene TRBV7-2; D is unresolved. CDR3 size: 14 residues. Per the germline V gene, CDR1 is SGHTA and CDR2 is FQGNSA. V was cut by 8 bases and J by 0 bases, with 14 bases left in between. CDR3 sequence: CASVGCGLSYEQYF. The CDR3, as DNA: TGTGCCAGCGTTGGATGCGGCCTCTCCTACGAGCAGTACTTC.

Notes on this clonotype: Being one base from a much bigger clone, this may be a read error. The chain joins TRBV11-3 to TRBJ2-7; the D gene is possibly TRBD2 (5 bases). Germline V lookup: CDR1 SGHNT, CDR2 YENEEA. This CDR3 region has 13 residues. Trimming took off 5 bases at V and 5 bases at J, with 13 bases between the two ends. The CDR3 bases are TGTGCCAGCAGCGTCCAGCAGGAGGACGAGCAGTACTTC. Encoded protein: CASSVQQEDEQYF.

The chain uses TRBV9 and TRBJ1-1; 10 nucleotides match TRBD1. The CDR3 loop spans 14 amino acids. Germline V gives CDR1 SGDLS, CDR2 YYNGEE. The ends lost 0 bases at V and 5 bases at J; junction bases unmatched: 1. In DNA, the CDR3 is TGTGCCAGCAGCGTAGGACAGGGGGCAACTGAAGCTTTCTTT. This gives the protein CASSVGQGATEAFF.

The chain employs TRBV20-1 and TRBJ1-2; possibly TRBD1 for D (6 bases). CDR1 is DFQATT and CDR2 is SNEGSKA in the germline V gene (reference sequence). The germline V and J ends were trimmed by 6 bases and 9 bases, with 26 bases remaining between them. The CDR3 spans 15 residues. In nucleotides, the CDR3 is TGCAGTGCGTCAGGGGATCCGGAAACATTCTCGAGCTACACCTTC. As protein: CSASGDPETFSSYTF.

The J gene is TRBJ1-2, the V gene TRBV19; D remains unclear. Trimming left V 4 bases short and J 4 bases short, with 10 bases between. CDR1 is LNHDA, CDR2 SQIVND, per germline (reference sequence). The CDR3 contains 13 residues. CDR3 in DNA: TGTGCCAGTAGTACACAAGGAATCTATGGCTACACCTTC. Its protein product is CASSTQGIYGYTF.

As regards this clonotype: A much larger clone lies a single base off, so this may be a read error. Written as DNA, the CDR3 is TGTGCCGGCAGCCACCCGGGACAGGGCACCGGGGAGCTGTTTTTT. Translated, it gives CAGSHPGQGTGELFF. The chain is built from TRBV10-3 and TRBJ2-2; 9 bases match TRBD1. This CDR3 region has 15 residues. Looked up from germline, CDR1 is ENHRY and CDR2 is SYGVKD. V dropped 11 bases and J dropped 4; count of bases not matched to a gene: 11.

This clonotype was detected ten times or more. The J gene is TRBJ1-1, the V gene TRBV18; 7 bases are a match to TRBD1. Germline-derived CDR1 and CDR2 are KGHSH and LQKENI. V lost 6 bases to trimming and J lost 7 bases; unmatched junction nucleotides: 8. This CDR3 has 13 residues. CDR3 amino acids: CASSPDRTGEAFF. The CDR3 DNA reads as TGTGCCAGCTCGCCGGACCGGACAGGTGAAGCTTTCTTT.

Concerning this clonotype itself: It is likely a read error, because the conserved phenylalanine at the end of the CDR3 is missing. The V and J genes are TRBV7-9 and TRBJ1-1; 7 bases map to TRBD1. This CDR3 is 16 amino acids long. Germline loops: CDR1 SEHNR, CDR2 FQNEAQ (reference sequence). CDR3 in amino acids: CASSQEWGTVNTEAFC. The DNA of the CDR3 is TGCGCCAGCAGCCAAGAGTGGGGGACAGTGAACACTGAAGCTTTCTGT.

This chain uses TRBV29-1 with TRBJ2-2; the D is unclear. CDR1 and CDR2 from the germline V gene are SQVTM and ANQGSEA. This CDR3 has 13 residues. Trimming removed 0 bases at V and 4 bases at J, with 6 bases between. CDR3 sequence reads: CSVEDISTGELFF. As DNA, the CDR3 is TGCAGCGTTGAAGATATCAGCACCGGGGAGCTGTTTTTT.

There are many counts of this clonotype. The chain recombines TRBV6-5 with TRBJ2-7; no definite D call. The CDR3 is 13 residues long. CDR1 MNHEY and CDR2 SVGAGI come from the germline V gene. Trimming shortened V by 8 bases and J by 1 base, and 12 bases separated the two germline ends. CDR3 coding DNA: TGTGCCAGCTTTAGATTGGGGTCCTACGAGCAGTACTTC. It codes for CASFRLGSYEQYF.